This T cell receptor beta chain was captured in a study of OX40 agonist ivuxolimab in advanced cancers. The table came from immunoSEQ multiplex PCR; TCRdb's copy has only in-frame clones and leaves some out. The table shows approximately 11,000 clones, with over 65% occurring only once. The CDR3 length is 16 residues. The germline V gene encodes CDR1 SGHNT and CDR2 YYREEE (reference sequence). V trimming: 4 bases; J trimming: 0 bases; junction bases outside the gene matches: 8. The material sequenced was CD4+ or CD8+ T cells sorted from blood, taken in a trial of the OX40 agonist ivuxolimab. The V gene is TRBV5-4, the J gene TRBJ2-7, with 9 bases aligning to TRBD2. The TCR sequence derives from an adult with an advanced solid tumor such as melanoma, head and neck, liver or kidney cancer. In DNA form, the CDR3 reads TGTGCCAGCAGCGGACCGGTTAGCGGGAGCTCCTACGAGCAGTACTTC. This sequence encodes CASSGPVSGSSYEQYF.